This TCR beta chain was documented in a study of T cells in localized non-small cell lung cancer. Trimming took off 4 bases at V and 0 bases at J, with 16 bases between the two ends. The CDR3 length is 18 residues. The germline V gene encodes CDR1 MNHNS and CDR2 SASEGT. Regarding this clone: What it binds is not known.

Clones were read by immunoSEQ multiplex PCR, and TCRdb kept only the in-frame ones, dropping some. Here the sample spans just over 20,000 clones, approximately 84% being singletons. Study conclusions and caveats: Uninvolved adjacent lung had higher T cell clonality than tumor and all other tissues. There were a median roughly 62 of the top 100 tumor clones appearing in adjacent lung. Sequence data derive from only one tumor region, so heterogeneity remains possible. Blood T cell density predicted longer survival; adjacent-lung clonality, shorter.

The sample consisted of peripheral blood, taken before any cancer treatment. The chain uses TRBV6-1 and TRBJ2-6, with D possibly TRBD1 on 5 matching bases. The TCR was taken from a man aged 35 to 69 with stage I lung adenocarcinoma. CDR3 in amino acids: CASSATLRAYSGANVLTF. CDR3 nucleotide sequence: TGTGCCAGCAGTGCAACCCTCAGGGCTTACTCTGGGGCCAACGTCCTGACTTTC.